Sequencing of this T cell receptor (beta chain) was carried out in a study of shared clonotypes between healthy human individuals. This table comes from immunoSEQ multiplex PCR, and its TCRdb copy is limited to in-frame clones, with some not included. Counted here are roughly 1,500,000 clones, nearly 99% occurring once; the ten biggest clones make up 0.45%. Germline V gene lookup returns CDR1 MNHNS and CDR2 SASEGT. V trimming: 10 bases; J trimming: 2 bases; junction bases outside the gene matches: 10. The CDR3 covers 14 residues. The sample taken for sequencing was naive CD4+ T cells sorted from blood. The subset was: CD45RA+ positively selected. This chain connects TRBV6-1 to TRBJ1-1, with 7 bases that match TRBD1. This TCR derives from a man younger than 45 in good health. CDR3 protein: CATRRDSYNTEAFF. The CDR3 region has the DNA TGTGCCACCCGACGGGACAGCTATAACACTGAAGCTTTCTTT.